This T cell receptor beta chain was sequenced during a study of cytomegalovirus exposure and HLA in healthy donors. About the research overall: T cells numbering about 179 million yielded 117 million unique TCR beta sequences in an earlier analysis.

V lost 2 bases, J lost 4 bases, and 6 bases stayed unmatched. CDR1 is SGHNT and CDR2 is YYREEE in the germline V gene (reference sequence). This CDR3 comprises 15 residues. Primers included in the PCR were 60 Vbeta and 13 Jbeta primers. Clones were sequenced by immunoSEQ multiplex PCR, and TCRdb holds only the in-frame ones, with some missing. The table lists about 120,000 clones, over 8.5% of them singletons, with about 6% in the top ten. The TCR comes from a woman between 40 and 55 years old in good health and CMV-seropositive. The V call is TRBV5-4, the J call TRBJ1-1; 9 bases are a match to TRBD1. The specimen sequenced was PBMCs. The CDR3 coding sequence is TGTGCCAGCAGCTTACAGGGGGCTCAAAGCACTGAAGCTTTCTTT. It encodes CASSLQGAQSTEAFF.